The source of this TCR beta chain is a study of shared clonotypes between healthy human individuals (dated by TCRdb to about 2020). General notes on the study: A couple of women and three men aged 18 to 49 years were included in the cohort. To increase sequencing depth and limit assay-specific biases, different laboratories used diverse techniques to prepare libraries and sequence TCR repertoires. Per donor, leukapheresis produced somewhere between about 0.94 and 9.5 billion PBMCs. To estimate repertoire size and how much clonotype sharing occurs between individuals, the study deeply sequenced the blood TCR repertoires of about five healthy adults. Study-wide conclusions, independent of this receptor: Sampling was restricted to blood, and TCR repertoires in tissues likely differ from the TCR repertoires found in blood. The small number of donors limited the genetic and exposure-history diversity represented. Pairwise subsampling led to the expectation that sequencing depth would affect the degree of clonotype sharing among donors.

Using the deep immunoSEQ assay, multiplex PCR amplified TCR CDR3 regions from genomic DNA. For each cell subset, the extracted genomic DNA was distributed evenly across all wells of several immunoSEQ 96-well plates, and each plate served as one replicate. Each replicate PCR for unsorted PBMC received roughly 300 ng genomic DNA, equal to about 30,000 T cell genomes. Ten immunoSEQ deep assay plates were used to sequence unsorted PBMC genomic DNA. Purified libraries were quantified with a Qubit 3.0 fluorometer, sized on a Bioanalyzer 2100, and re-quantified with the KAPA Library Quantification kit. Each immunoSEQ 96-well plate was sequenced on its own single-read 150-cycle Illumina NextSeq 550 flow cell. From the authors' description of their analysis: Because only junctional sequences without quality scores were contained in the immunoSEQ output, filtering matching that applied to full-length reads could not be performed. Sequences were annotated with PyIR, a Python wrapper for IgBLAST v1.9, and V/J genes and CDR3 were assigned using IMGT germline references. Reads were filtered out if the reads had weak V/J assignments (E-value above 1e-6), no CDR3, stop codons, out-of-frame junctions, or ambiguous translated residues. V3J clonotypes were defined as sequences sharing the same inferred V gene, J gene, and CDR3 amino acid sequence. The percentage overlap between two repertoires was calculated by dividing the number of shared unique clonotypes by the size of the smaller repertoire. Repertoire richness was assessed with RTK rarefaction, the Chao1 estimator, and Recon v2.1 estimates of unobserved clonotypes. As stored in TCRdb, this immuneACCESS dataset retains in-frame rearrangements with V and J assigned. A fraction of the clones does not appear; measured against another copy, unresolved V genes explain less than half of the discrepancy, and the remainder lacks a known reason. The V and J calls and clone size were taken over from that table, and D and trimming were inferred from the DNA. This sample has about 510,000 clones in its table, and 75% to 80% of those were observed once. Together, the top ten hold around 13% of the sample.

The donors were healthy, HIV-negative adults who had no recently reported acute infections or vaccinations. Only Caucasian adults living in Nashville, Tennessee, USA were represented among the donors. For unsorted samples, tens of millions of PBMCs were counted, and genomic DNA was extracted using the QIAamp DNA Blood Mini kit. Blood was collected by leukapheresis, and PBMCs were isolated by Ficoll-Histopaque density gradient centrifugation and then cryopreserved in liquid nitrogen vapor phase. On this clone itself: Its antigen remains unidentified. No much larger clonotype is one base removed from it; base qualities were not supplied.

V is shortened by 7 bases, J by 7 bases, and the region joining them spans 10 bases. CDR1 and CDR2 are drawn from the germline V gene: MDHEN, SYDVKM. The CDR3 runs 11 residues from the cysteine to the phenylalanine. The kept DNA is CDR3 alone, 33 bases in frame from the first base. Sample: PBMCs. The TCR originated in a middle-aged woman in good health. Some clones in this sample may be carry-over from other donors' samples. The chain was built from TRBV28 and TRBJ1-1; D gene: possibly TRBD1, on 5 matching bases. The DNA is TGTGCCAGCATCCAGCAGGGTGAAGCTTTCTTT. Translated, it gives CASIQQGEAFF. Supplemented by the reference TRBV28 and TRBJ1-1 proteins around the CDR3, the complete variable domain is DVKVTQSSRYLVKRTGEKVFLECVQDMDHENMFWYRQDPGLGLRLIYFSYDVKMKEKGDIPEGYSVSREKKERFSLILESASTNQTSMYLCASIQQGEAFFGQGTRLTVV.